This record concerns one T cell receptor beta chain sequence. What this receptor recognizes is not known. Per-base qualities were not stored, and no clone one base away is much larger. The trim is 9 bases for V and 6 bases for J, with a gap of 17 bases between the germline ends. The CDR3 runs 13 amino acids, cysteine and phenylalanine included. CDR3 DNA is the only sequence kept; it has 39 bases, read in frame from the first base. Peripheral blood CD8+ and CD4+ T cells from healthy donors, Susac syndrome patients and multiple sclerosis patients were profiled by high-throughput TCR beta sequencing. Recently defined diagnostic criteria for definite or probable disease were met by the Susac syndrome patients. Bulk CD8+ and CD4+ T cells were purified by magnetic negative isolation, while CD8+ TEMRA cells were enriched using FACS. Blood was collected in EDTA tubes and processed within 24 hours, with PBMCs isolated through density gradient centrifugation. PBMCs intended for TCR sequencing were frozen in liquid nitrogen and were later thawed in a 37 degrees C water bath. A purity of at least 90% was achieved for sorted or isolated CD4+, CD8+ and CD8+ TEMRA cells.

The sample originates from a study of CD8 T cells in Susac syndrome (dated by TCRdb to about 2019). For context, the study as a whole: Among the sequenced Susac syndrome patients, about 6 had clinically active disease and about eight were in clinical remission. At blood withdrawal, Susac syndrome patients were therapy-naive, treated with corticosteroids (with IVIg additionally given to some), or treated with IVIg alone. Repertoire sequencing was used to test whether CD8+ T cell activation and differentiation in Susac syndrome was antigen driven. The study compared CD8+ T cell repertoire clonality among 12 healthy donors, around 14 Susac syndrome patients and roughly 16 multiple sclerosis patients.

Findings and caveats that apply to the study as a whole: The study acknowledged that relatively few individuals were included in the TCR sequencing and HLA analysis. Clonal expansion was observed in Susac syndrome CD8+ repertoires, with the highest expansion in CD8+ TEMRA cells and greater expansion in clinically active than in remitting patients. Under 20 and five Susac-specific public clones were found in the total CD8+ and CD8+ TEMRA repertoires, respectively.

RNA was extracted using the RNeasy kit, and about 0.45 to 1 ug of the RNA was reverse transcribed with random hexamers. The immunoSEQ multiplex PCR assay, which covers 54 Vbeta and 13 Jbeta segments, was used to amplify TCR beta CDR3 regions. PCR amplification bias was corrected by using a synthetic template baseline for primer optimization and computational correction. The authors processed their data as follows. Reads were assigned to V, D and J genes according to IMGT and analyzed in immunoSEQ Analyzer, with only productive sequences retained. Clonality was calculated as one minus the Shannon entropy normalized by log2 of the number of productive unique sequences. For each patient and control, public and private clones were evaluated among the 100 most prevalent clones. Clones were defined as Susac-specific if absent from the healthy and MS cohorts, from approximately 1,100 published viral clones and from other ImmuneACCESS disease sequences. TCRdb trimmed public reads at Q25 via fastp, called clones via MiXCR and kept in-frame beta chains. One record per CDR3 amino acid sequence lists the most common genes and DNA. The authors' filters were not applied to this entry. In all, the sample holds 100,000 to 150,000 distinct CDR3 sequences, and roughly 94% of those were seen once. About 0.27% of the sample is taken by the ten largest.

This TCR came from a human donor with Susac syndrome. The rearrangement joined TRBV12-3 or TRBV12-4 to TRBJ1-1; the D gene assignment is ambiguous. Sequencing was carried out using CD8+ T cells from PBMCs. The CDR3 protein: CASIAGERAEAFF. The DNA sequence reads TGTGCCAGTATCGCCGGGGAGAGAGCTGAAGCTTTCTTT.